A selection of T cell receptor beta chains follows, all from one sample in a study of blood T cell repertoires in COVID-19. Method: immunoSEQ multiplex PCR; TCRdb's copy keeps in-frame clones and lacks some. The sample consists of 37,000 or so clones, about nine tenths of them appearing once. Sample: peripheral blood. The receptors were sampled from a human donor in a cohort sampled during active COVID-19. Each CDR3 is given with its conserved first and last residue. The D gene is left open where the match is weak. Size is stated for part of the rows, as once, few or many counts, or as a class when the clone is expanded.

j_gene | abundance | v_gene | d_gene | CDR3aa | CDR3nt
TRBJ1-5 | - | TRBV5-6 | - | CASSLGSAGRSNQPQHF | TGTGCCAGCAGCTTGGGGTCGGCGGGGAGAAGCAATCAGCCCCAGCATTTT
TRBJ1-6 | - | TRBV5-8 | - | CASSVTPGINSPLHF | TGTGCCAGCAGCGTAACACCGGGAATTAATTCACCCCTCCACTTT
TRBJ2-6 | - | TRBV19 | - | CASSEEGPRKGANVLTF | TGTGCCAGTAGTGAGGAGGGACCCCGAAAGGGGGCCAACGTCCTGACTTTC
TRBJ2-5 | - | TRBV5-6 | - | CASSFRQDQETQYF | TGTGCCAGCAGCTTTAGACAGGACCAAGAGACCCAGTACTTC
TRBJ1-6 | few | TRBV5-1 | - | CASSLRAGNNSPLHF | TGCGCCAGCAGCTTGCGAGCAGGGAACAATTCACCCCTCCACTTT
TRBJ1-4 | - | TRBV7-9 | - | CASGTTNEKLFF | TGTGCCAGCGGGACTACTAATGAAAAACTGTTTTTT
TRBJ2-7 | - | TRBV15 | - | CATSRAGSSYEQYF | TGTGCCACCAGCAGAGCGGGTAGCTCCTACGAGCAGTACTTC
TRBJ2-1 | few | TRBV27 | - | CASTLLAFSPYNEQFF | TGTGCCAGCACCCTACTAGCCTTCTCACCATACAATGAGCAGTTCTTC
TRBJ2-7 | - | TRBV19 | - | CASSKTGSSYEQYF | TGTGCCAGTAGCAAGACCGGGAGTTCCTACGAGCAGTACTTC
TRBJ1-1 | - | TRBV28 | TRBD1 | CASVHRGTNTEAFF | TGTGCCAGCGTTCACAGGGGCACGAACACTGAAGCTTTCTTT
TRBJ2-1 | - | TRBV19 | TRBD2 | CASSTSGDEQFF | TGTGCCAGTAGTACTAGCGGGGATGAGCAGTTCTTC
TRBJ2-7 | - | TRBV21-1 | - | CASSKIVKNEQYF | TGTGCCAGCAGCAAAATAGTCAAAAACGAGCAGTACTTC
TRBJ2-1 | - | TRBV5-1 | TRBD1 | CASSLGPGQGYNEQFF | TGCGCCAGCAGCCTGGGGCCCGGACAGGGTTACAATGAGCAGTTCTTC
TRBJ2-1 | - | TRBV5-1 | TRBD1 | CASSVRPGQVETYNEQFF | TGCGCCAGCAGCGTAAGACCGGGACAGGTCGAAACCTACAATGAGCAGTTCTTC
TRBJ2-7 | - | TRBV30 | - | CAWSEAWEQYF | TGTGCCTGGAGTGAAGCGTGGGAGCAGTACTTC
TRBJ2-6 | - | TRBV18 | TRBD2 | CASSPPGLARGGANVLTF | TGTGCCAGCTCACCACCGGGACTAGCAAGGGGTGGGGCCAACGTCCTGACTTTC
TRBJ1-5 | - | TRBV28 | TRBD1 | CASSFHRGASNQPQHF | TGTGCCAGCAGTTTCCACAGGGGCGCGAGCAATCAGCCCCAGCATTTT
TRBJ2-7 | - | TRBV5-1 | - | CASSLELVYEQYF | TGCGCCAGCAGCTTGGAGTTAGTCTACGAGCAGTACTTC
TRBJ2-3 | - | TRBV9 | TRBD2 | CASSAGTSGGVTDTQYF | TGTGCCAGCAGCGCTGGGACTAGCGGGGGGGTCACAGATACGCAGTATTTT
TRBJ2-7 | - | TRBV27 | - | CASSLLGDEQYF | TGTGCCAGCAGTTTACTCGGGGACGAGCAGTACTTC
TRBJ2-7 | - | TRBV20-1 | - | CSASFRDFPYEQYF | TGCAGTGCTAGTTTCCGGGATTTCCCCTACGAGCAGTACTTC
TRBJ2-3 | - | TRBV9 | TRBD2 | CASSVESGGAIDTQYF | TGTGCCAGCAGCGTAGAGAGCGGGGGGGCCATAGATACGCAGTATTTT
TRBJ2-2 | few | TRBV9 | TRBD1 | CASSYTGGRAGELFF | TGTGCCAGCAGCTACACAGGGGGCAGGGCCGGGGAGCTGTTTTTT
TRBJ2-1 | - | TRBV10-1 | - | CASKGPNEQFF | TGCGCCAGCAAGGGGCCTAATGAGCAGTTCTTC
TRBJ2-7 | - | TRBV7-8 | - | CASSPRGATYEQYF | TGTGCCAGCAGCCCCAGGGGGGCCACCTACGAGCAGTACTTC
TRBJ1-2 | - | TRBV6-1 | - | CASSEVEDYGYTF | TGTGCCAGCAGTGAGGTAGAAGACTATGGCTACACCTTC
TRBJ2-7 | - | TRBV7-2 | - | CASSSQVYEQYF | TGTGCCAGCAGCTCGCAGGTTTACGAGCAGTACTTC
TRBJ2-1 | - | TRBV3-1/TRBV3-2 | - | CASSQSGSEQFF | TGTGCCAGCAGCCAGTCGGGGAGTGAGCAGTTCTTC
TRBJ2-7 | - | TRBV5-1 | - | CASSPWTHYEQYF | TGCGCCAGCAGCCCGTGGACTCACTACGAGCAGTACTTC
TRBJ2-7 | - | TRBV5-4 | - | CASSLDRAYEQYF | TGTGCCAGCAGCTTGGACAGGGCCTACGAGCAGTACTTC
TRBJ1-1 | - | TRBV6-5 | TRBD1 | CASSRGTDRNTEAFF | TGTGCCAGCAGTCGGGGGACAGACCGTAACACTGAAGCTTTCTTT
TRBJ2-1 | - | TRBV6-5 | - | CASRVTVVNNEQFF | TGTGCCAGCAGAGTTACGGTGGTGAACAATGAGCAGTTCTTC
TRBJ2-5 | - | TRBV6-6 | TRBD1 | CASSFDRGRETQYF | TGTGCCAGCAGTTTCGACAGGGGGCGAGAGACCCAGTACTTC
TRBJ2-1 | - | TRBV9 | TRBD2 | CASSVGPSGYNEQFF | TGTGCCAGCAGCGTAGGACCTAGCGGATACAATGAGCAGTTCTTC
TRBJ2-5 | - | TRBV29-1 | TRBD2 | CSVERGAQETQYF | TGCAGCGTGGAGCGGGGGGCGCAAGAGACCCAGTACTTC
TRBJ1-1 | - | TRBV5-1 | TRBD1 | CASSFDPGQGRPMNTEAFF | TGCGCCAGCAGCTTTGATCCGGGACAGGGGAGGCCCATGAACACTGAAGCTTTCTTT
TRBJ1-3 | - | TRBV5-6 | TRBD1 | CASSSTGPGNTIYF | TGTGCCAGCAGCTCGACAGGGCCTGGAAACACCATATATTTT
TRBJ1-2 | once | TRBV19 | - | CASSIERNYGYTF | TGTGCCAGTAGTATTGAACGGAACTATGGCTACACCTTC
TRBJ2-2 | - | TRBV10-1 | - | CASSVRPTNTGELFF | TGCGCCAGCAGTGTCAGGCCAACGAACACCGGGGAGCTGTTTTTT
TRBJ2-2 | - | TRBV19 | TRBD1 | CASSIGQGYTGELFF | TGTGCCAGTAGTATCGGACAGGGGTACACCGGGGAGCTGTTTTTT
TRBJ2-7 | - | TRBV25-1 | TRBD1 | CASSGTGGKLYEQYF | TGTGCCAGCAGTGGGACAGGGGGCAAGTTATACGAGCAGTACTTC
TRBJ1-5 | - | TRBV19 | TRBD1 | CASSIEDRGPNQPQHF | TGTGCCAGTAGTATCGAGGACAGGGGGCCCAATCAGCCCCAGCATTTT
TRBJ2-1 | - | TRBV27 | TRBD2 | CASSLSLGGGPTYNEQFF | TGTGCCAGCAGTTTATCCCTTGGCGGGGGGCCGACCTACAATGAGCAGTTCTTC
TRBJ2-1 | - | TRBV9 | - | CASSATGDNEQFF | TGTGCCAGCAGCGCGACAGGAGACAATGAGCAGTTCTTC
TRBJ2-3 | once | TRBV23-1 | TRBD2 | CASSQPPPSGGLSTDTQYF | TGCGCCAGCAGTCAACCCCCCCCTAGCGGGGGCCTTAGCACAGATACGCAGTATTTT
TRBJ1-1 | - | TRBV28 | TRBD1 | CASSTGGAGDTEAFF | TGTGCCAGCAGCACAGGGGGCGCGGGGGACACTGAAGCTTTCTTT
TRBJ2-7 | once | TRBV5-5 | TRBD1 | CASSAWTGGNEQYF | TGTGCCAGCAGCGCCTGGACAGGGGGGAACGAGCAGTACTTC
TRBJ2-7 | - | TRBV4-3 | - | CASSQRKDSPYEQYF | TGCGCCAGCAGCCAAAGGAAGGACAGTCCCTACGAGCAGTACTTC
TRBJ2-7 | - | TRBV29-1 | - | CSASDSLYEQYF | TGCAGCGCCAGCGACAGTTTATACGAGCAGTACTTC